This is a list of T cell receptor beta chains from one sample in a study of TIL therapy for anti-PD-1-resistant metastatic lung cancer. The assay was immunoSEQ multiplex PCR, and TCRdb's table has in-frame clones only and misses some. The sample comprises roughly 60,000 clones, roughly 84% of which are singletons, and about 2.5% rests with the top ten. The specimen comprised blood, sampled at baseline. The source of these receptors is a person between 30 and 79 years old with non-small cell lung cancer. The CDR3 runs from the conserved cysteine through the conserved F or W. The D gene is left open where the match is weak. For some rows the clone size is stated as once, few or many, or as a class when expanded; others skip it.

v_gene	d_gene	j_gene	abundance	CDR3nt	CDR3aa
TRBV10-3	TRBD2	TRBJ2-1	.	TGTGCCATCAGCCCTAGCGGGAGGGCCAATGAGCAGTTCTTC	CAISPSGRANEQFF
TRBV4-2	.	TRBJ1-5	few	TGTGCCAGCAGCCAAGATAACGGGTCTGGACCCCAGCATTTT	CASSQDNGSGPQHF
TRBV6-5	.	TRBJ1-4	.	TGTGCCAGCAGTTACTCAAGGGCAGGGTTCGAAGAAAAACTGTTTTTT	CASSYSRAGFEEKLFF
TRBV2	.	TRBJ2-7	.	TGTGCCAGCAGTGAGGGTTTCGACTACGAGCAGTACTTC	CASSEGFDYEQYF
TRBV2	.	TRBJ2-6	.	TGTGCCAGCAGTGAAGTGAGGTTCTCTTCTGGGGCCAACGTCCTGACTTTC	CASSEVRFSSGANVLTF
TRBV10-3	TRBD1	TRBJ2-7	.	TGTGCCATCGCGCAGGGGGCCGTCCTCTACGAGCAGTACTTC	CAIAQGAVLYEQYF
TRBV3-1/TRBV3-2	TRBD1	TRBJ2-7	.	TGTGCCAGCAGCCAGTCCGGGACAGCGAACTACGAGCAGTACTTC	CASSQSGTANYEQYF
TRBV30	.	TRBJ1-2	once	TGTGCCTGGAGAGCGGCAAATCGTGGCTACACCTTC	CAWRAANRGYTF
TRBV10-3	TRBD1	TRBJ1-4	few	TGTGCCATCAGTGAGGGGGGGACAGGGAATGAAAAACTGTTTTTT	CAISEGGTGNEKLFF
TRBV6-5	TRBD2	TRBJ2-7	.	TGTGCCAGCTGCTGGACTAGCGTCTACGAGCAGTACTTC	CASCWTSVYEQYF
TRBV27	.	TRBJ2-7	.	TGTGCCAGCAGTTTCCCTTGGGGGAGGGACAAACAAGTGCAGCAGTACTTC	CASSFPWGRDKQVQQYF
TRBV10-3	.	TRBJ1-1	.	TGTGCCATCAGTGAGTCGTATGGGAAACAGAGACAGGTCACTGAAGCTTTCTTT	CAISESYGKQRQVTEAFF
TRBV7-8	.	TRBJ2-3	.	TGTGCCAGCAGCTGGGGCATTTCGGATAACACAGATACGCAGTATTTT	CASSWGISDNTDTQYF
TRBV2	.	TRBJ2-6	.	TGTGCCAGCACTGATACTGGGGCCAACGTCCTGACTTTC	CASTDTGANVLTF
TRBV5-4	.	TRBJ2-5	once	TGTGCCGCCGGGACAACCAAAGAGACCCAGTACTTC	CAAGTTKETQYF
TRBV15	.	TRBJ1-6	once	TGTGCCACCAGCAGAGATACCCAGCCACTCTATAATTCACCCCTCCACTTT	CATSRDTQPLYNSPLHF
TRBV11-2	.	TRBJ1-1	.	TGTGCCAGCAGCACACCTCAGGGGCATTTAACTGAAGCTTTCTTT	CASSTPQGHLTEAFF
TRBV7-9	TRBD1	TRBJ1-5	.	TGTGCCAGCAGCCCCGGGACAGGGCTTCAGCCCCAGCATTTT	CASSPGTGLQPQHF
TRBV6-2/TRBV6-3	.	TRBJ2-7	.	TGTGCCAGCAGCCATCTCGGGACGTCTTACTCCTACGAGCAGTACTTC	CASSHLGTSYSYEQYF
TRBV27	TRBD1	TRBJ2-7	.	TGTGCCAGCGGTCCTGCTGGGACAGGGGGCGGTTTTGACGAGCAGTACTTC	CASGPAGTGGGFDEQYF
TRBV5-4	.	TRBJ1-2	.	TGTGCCAGCAGCTTGGGTCGGGGTACGTACTATGGCTACACCTTC	CASSLGRGTYYGYTF
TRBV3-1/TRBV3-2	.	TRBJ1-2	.	TGTGCCAGCAGGGATTTTTATGGCTACACCTTC	CASRDFYGYTF
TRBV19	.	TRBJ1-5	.	TGTGCCAGTAGTACCCCGTATCAGCCCCAGCATTTT	CASSTPYQPQHF
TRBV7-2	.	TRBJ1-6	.	TGTGCCAGCAGTCCATCGGCTTATAATTCACCCCTCCACTTT	CASSPSAYNSPLHF
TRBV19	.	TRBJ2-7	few	TGTGCCAGTAGTACCATAAGAGACAGTCCCCACGAGCAGTACTTC	CASSTIRDSPHEQYF
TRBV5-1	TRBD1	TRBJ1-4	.	TGCGCCAGCAGCTTGGACAGGGGCTTAGACGAAAAACTGTTTTTT	CASSLDRGLDEKLFF
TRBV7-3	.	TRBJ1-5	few	TGTGCCAGCAGCCCTAGACGTATCAATCAGCCCCAGCATTTT	CASSPRRINQPQHF
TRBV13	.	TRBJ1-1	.	TGTGCCAGCAGCTACAGGGCGGGGAGCACTGAAGCTTTCTTT	CASSYRAGSTEAFF
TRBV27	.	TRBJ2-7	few	TGTGCCAGCAGTTTCGCAGGGCCGTACGAGCAGTACTTC	CASSFAGPYEQYF
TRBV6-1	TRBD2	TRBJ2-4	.	TGTGCCAGCAGTGAACCCCTAGGCAGTGGGGGGGACATTCAGTACTTC	CASSEPLGSGGDIQYF
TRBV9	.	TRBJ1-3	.	TGTGCCAGCAGCGCGTTACCAACAGGGTTGGGTGGAAACACCATATATTTT	CASSALPTGLGGNTIYF
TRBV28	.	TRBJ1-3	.	TGTGCCACCTTTCGGGGGTCAGGAAACACCATATATTTT	CATFRGSGNTIYF
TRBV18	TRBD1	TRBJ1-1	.	TGTGCCAGCTCACCGGGACAGGAAGCTTTCTTT	CASSPGQEAFF
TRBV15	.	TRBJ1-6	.	TGTGCCACCAGCAGAGAAACCCTGGCTATTTCACCCCTCCACTTT	CATSRETLAISPLHF
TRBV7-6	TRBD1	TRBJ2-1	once	TGTGCCAGCAGCTTAGAGGTTAAGGGGGCCCTCTACAATGAGCAGTTCTTC	CASSLEVKGALYNEQFF
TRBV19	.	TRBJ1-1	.	TGTGCCAGTAGCCCCATGAGGGGGATCACTGAAGCTTTCTTT	CASSPMRGITEAFF
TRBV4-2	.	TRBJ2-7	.	TGTGCCAGCAGCCAAGGGGTCGGGGGGCGATACGAGCAGTACTTC	CASSQGVGGRYEQYF
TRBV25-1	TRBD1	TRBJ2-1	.	TGTGCCGGGGACAGGGGGGAGAGCAGCTCCTACAATGAGCAGTTCTTC	CAGDRGESSSYNEQFF
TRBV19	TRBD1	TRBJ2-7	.	TGTGCCAGTACTTGGGGACAGGGATACGAGCAGTACTTC	CASTWGQGYEQYF
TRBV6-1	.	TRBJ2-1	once	TGTGCCAGCAGTGAAACCCCCCAGGGCTCGCATGAGCAGTTCTTC	CASSETPQGSHEQFF
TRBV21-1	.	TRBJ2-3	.	TGTGCCAGCAGCAAAGTGGGGACAGGGTTGTATAGCACAGATACGCAGTATTTT	CASSKVGTGLYSTDTQYF